Each of the 25 T cell receptor beta chains below was sequenced from the same sample in a study of T cell responses to AZD1222 COVID-19 vaccine. Sequencing used immunoSEQ multiplex PCR; TCRdb keeps in-frame clones, though not all of them. The sample shows 85,000 to 110,000 clones, approximately 88% of them seen only once. The source was peripheral blood, collected on day 0 of AZD1222 vaccination. These receptors were taken from an adult in good health.

CDR3 loop: CASSDLRANQPQHF. The CDR3 DNA reads as TGTGCCAGTAGTGATCTTAGGGCAAATCAGCCCCAGCATTTT. The V and J genes are TRBV19 and TRBJ1-5; D uncertain. This CDR3 contains 14 residues. The V gene lost 5 bases and the J gene lost 4 bases, with 12 bases spanning the gap. Germline V gives CDR1 LNHDA, CDR2 SQIVND (reference sequence).

CDR3 DNA: TGTGCCAGCAGTTGGCCGGGACACATCAATCAGCCCCAGCATTTT. Protein: CASSWPGHINQPQHF. The chain couples TRBV7-2 to TRBJ1-5, with D perhaps matching TRBD1 (6 bases). Germline V gene sequence: CDR1 SGHTA, CDR2 FQGNSA. Between the trimmed V and J ends, which lost 6 bases and 3 bases, there was a span of 15 bases. The CDR3 totals 15 residues.

The J gene is TRBJ1-2, the V gene TRBV10-2, with TRBD1 matching over 8 bases. Germline V gene data show CDR1 as WSHSY and CDR2 as SAAADI. The trim removed 8 bases at V and 7 bases at J, leaving 9 bases unmatched. The length of the CDR3 is 13 residues. CDR3 region: CASLGQVRSGYTF. CDR3 coding DNA: TGCGCCAGCCTGGGACAGGTCAGAAGTGGCTACACCTTC.

The DNA for the CDR3 is TGTGCCAGCAGCCGGCAAGCTAACTATGGCTACACCTTC. Translation: CASSRQANYGYTF. This chain joins TRBV11-2 and TRBJ1-2; the D is unclear. With 5 bases removed from V and 0 bases from J, the gap between germline ends came to 7 bases. CDR3 length: 13 amino acids. Germline CDR1 reads SGHAT; CDR2 reads FQNNGV.

This sequence joins TRBV24-1 and TRBJ1-2; D is unresolved. The CDR3 contains 16 residues. V dropped 4 bases and J dropped 2 bases, with 16 bases sitting between them. Per germline, CDR1 KGHDR and CDR2 SFDVKD. The DNA for the CDR3 is TGTGCCACCAGTGACCCTACTCAAACGGGGAACTATGGCTACACCTTC. Its translation: CATSDPTQTGNYGYTF.

This rearrangement joins TRBV7-2 to TRBJ1-2, with D maybe TRBD1 (5 bases). The V gene's germline CDR1 is SGHTA and CDR2 FQGNSA. The length of the CDR3 is 14 residues. V gave up 1 base and J gave up 6 bases, with 12 bases separating them. This CDR3 is CASSLGRGEDGYTF. DNA for the CDR3: TGTGCCAGCAGCTTAGGAAGAGGGGAGGATGGCTACACCTTC.

The chain couples TRBV19 to TRBJ2-2; D is ambiguous. Germline V gene data show CDR1 as LNHDA and CDR2 as SQIVND (reference sequence). Between the trimmed V and J ends, which lost 1 base and 0 bases, there was a span of 6 bases. CDR3 length: 15 residues. The CDR3 reads CASSIVSANTGELFF. The DNA of the CDR3 is TGTGCCAGTAGTATAGTATCTGCGAACACCGGGGAGCTGTTTTTT.

The chain uses TRBV6-4 and TRBJ1-1, with D perhaps matching TRBD1 (5 bases). The germline V and J ends were trimmed by 2 bases and 1 base, with 8 bases remaining between them. The CDR3 consists of 14 residues. From germline, CDR1 is MRHNA and CDR2 SNTAGT. This chain's CDR3 is CASSDGTTNTEAFF. CDR3 DNA: TGTGCCAGCAGTGACGGGACGACGAACACTGAAGCTTTCTTT.

V usage is TRBV9 and J usage is TRBJ1-6; tentative D call: TRBD1 (6 bases). The CDR3 contains 14 residues. V lost 3 bases to trimming and J lost 9 bases, with 13 bases between them. Germline loops: CDR1 SGDLS, CDR2 YYNGEE. DNA of the CDR3: TGTGCCAGCAGCGCGGGACAAGGATCTTCACCCCTCCACTTT. Its protein is CASSAGQGSSPLHF.

This clone was counted a few times. The CDR3 coding sequence is TGTGCCAGCAGTAACCGCCCGGACTCTGGGGCCAACGTCCTGACTTTC. Amino acids: CASSNRPDSGANVLTF. V usage is TRBV27 and J usage is TRBJ2-6; no reliable D call. Looked up from germline, CDR1 is MNHEY and CDR2 is SMNVEV (reference sequence). V was trimmed by 5 bases and J by 0 bases, leaving 11 bases between them. CDR3 size: 16 residues.

The gene calls are TRBV4-3 and TRBJ1-4; 8 nucleotides match TRBD1. With V trimmed by 3 bases and J by 5 bases, 5 bases remained unmatched. Germline CDR1 and CDR2: LGHNA and YSLEER. CDR3 length: 15 amino acids. The CDR3 is CASSQDRDGNEKLFF. CDR3 coding DNA: TGCGCCAGCAGCCAGGACAGGGATGGGAATGAAAAACTGTTTTTT.

This clone has only one observation. This chain uses TRBV2 with TRBJ1-3; the match to TRBD1 covers 7 bases. Germline V gene sequence: CDR1 SNHLY, CDR2 FYNNEI. The J segment lost 0 bases and the V segment lost 8 bases, leaving 4 bases of the junction unmatched. The CDR3 length is 14 residues. The CDR3 spells CASGGQNSGNTIYF. As DNA, the CDR3 is TGTGCCAGCGGGGGACAGAACTCTGGAAACACCATATATTTT.

This chain links TRBV6-1 with TRBJ2-7, with TRBD2 as a possible D gene (5 bases). Germline V gives CDR1 MNHNS, CDR2 SASEGT. Trimming took off 1 base at V and 2 bases at J, with 6 bases between the two ends. CDR3 size: 13 residues. The CDR3 DNA is TGTGCCAGCAGTGAAGGGCGGGCCTACGAGCAGTACTTC. Translated, it gives CASSEGRAYEQYF.

The sample holds a few counts of this clone. The chain has TRBV4-3 and TRBJ1-1, with TRBD1 as a possible D gene (5 bases). CDR3 size: 15 residues. Trimming removed 0 bases at V and 5 bases at J, with 13 bases between. The germline V gene has CDR1 LGHNA and CDR2 YSLEER. The CDR3 spells CASSQDVIGGTEAFF. In DNA, the CDR3 is TGCGCCAGCAGCCAAGATGTTATCGGGGGGACTGAAGCTTTCTTT.

V gene TRBV7-9 combines with J gene TRBJ2-7; possible D gene TRBD1, 5 bases. Looked up from germline, CDR1 is SEHNR and CDR2 is FQNEAQ (reference sequence). The CDR3 spans 13 residues. Trimming shortened V by 8 bases and J by 1 base, and 12 bases separated the two germline ends. CDR3 loop: CASQSAGSYEQYF. CDR3 sequence (DNA): TGTGCCAGCCAGTCGGCAGGGTCCTACGAGCAGTACTTC.

V gene TRBV9 combines with J gene TRBJ1-5; no reliable D call. The V end lost 0 bases, the J end lost 5 bases, and 9 bases lay between the germline ends. This CDR3 has 14 amino acids. Germline-derived CDR1 and CDR2 are SGDLS and YYNGEE. CDR3 sequence: CASSVGHTDQPQHF. In DNA form, the CDR3 reads TGTGCCAGCAGCGTAGGGCACACCGATCAGCCCCAGCATTTT.

CDR3 in amino acids: CAWSETGRGRSYTF. The DNA of the CDR3 is TGTGCCTGGAGTGAGACAGGCCGAGGCAGAAGCTACACCTTC. This chain connects TRBV30 to TRBJ1-2; maybe TRBD1 (6 bases). Germline CDR1 GTSNPN, CDR2 SVGIG (reference sequence). CDR3 length: 14 amino acids. Trimming cost V 1 base and J 9 bases, with 18 bases left between them.

V and J are TRBV30 and TRBJ1-1; weak D call: TRBD1 (5 bases). CDR1 is GTSNPN and CDR2 is SVGIG in the germline V gene (reference sequence). The CDR3 runs to 19 residues. Trimming took off 1 base at V and 0 bases at J, with 24 bases between the two ends. The chain's CDR3 is CAWSARTFSGGFMNTEAFF. CDR3 bases: TGTGCCTGGAGTGCAAGGACATTTTCCGGGGGGTTCATGAACACTGAAGCTTTCTTT. Filled out from reference TRBV30 and TRBJ1-1, the complete variable domain reads SQTIHQWPATLVQPVGSPLSLECTVEGTSNPNLYWYRQAAGRGLQLLFYSVGIGQISSEVPQNLSASRPQDRQFILSSKKLLLSDSGFYLCAWSARTFSGGFMNTEAFFGQGTRLTVV.

This clone has a single count. V and J are TRBV6-5 and TRBJ2-7, with D perhaps matching TRBD1 or TRBD2 (5 bases each). Trimming removed 0 bases at V and 7 bases at J, with 10 bases between. Germline CDR1 reads MNHEY; CDR2 reads SVGAGI. The CDR3 spans 13 residues. The DNA for the CDR3 is TGTGCCAGCAGTTACTCCGACTGGGGGGAGCAGTACTTC. This translates into CASSYSDWGEQYF.

This chain connects TRBV2 to TRBJ1-1; no definite D call. The germline CDR1 and CDR2 sequences are SNHLY and FYNNEI. V was trimmed by 3 bases and J by 4 bases, leaving 6 bases between them. CDR3 length: 12 amino acids. The CDR3 region is CASSDGFTEAFF. DNA for the CDR3: TGTGCCAGCAGTGACGGTTTCACTGAAGCTTTCTTT.

The V gene is TRBV27, the J gene TRBJ2-7; 7 bases fit TRBD2. V lost 6 bases, J lost 6 bases, and 8 bases stayed unmatched. Germline lookup yields CDR1 MNHEY and CDR2 SMNVEV (reference sequence). The CDR3 covers 13 residues. CDR3 in amino acids: CASRPSGTFEQYF. DNA of the CDR3: TGTGCCAGCAGACCTAGCGGAACTTTCGAGCAGTACTTC.

Remarks on this clone: One end of the junction is discordant with germline, which a read error may explain. The rearrangement joins TRBV7-7 to TRBJ2-7; the D is unclear. CDR1 is SSHAT, CDR2 FNYEAQ, per germline (reference sequence). This CDR3 has 14 amino acids. DNA of the CDR3: TGTGCTAGCAGCTTAGGATACAGTTCCTACGAGCAGTACTTC. Its protein product is CASSLGYSSYEQYF. The full variable domain, rest sourced from reference TRBV7-7 and TRBJ2-7, is GAGVSQSPRYKVTKRGQDVTLRCDPISSHATLYWYQQALGQGPEFLTYFNYEAQPDKSGLPSDRFSAERPEGSISTLTIQRTEQRDSAMYRCASSLGYSSYEQYFGPGTRLTVT.

This clone appeared a few times. The rearrangement uses TRBV7-9 and TRBJ2-5; no clear D. Germline CDR1 reads SEHNR; CDR2 reads FQNEAQ (reference sequence). The germline V and J ends were trimmed by 2 bases and 2 bases, with 6 bases remaining between them. The CDR3 is made up of 13 amino acids. The CDR3 sequence is CASSLSNQETQYF. For the CDR3, the DNA is TGTGCCAGCAGCTTATCTAATCAAGAGACCCAGTACTTC.

In its sample, this clone was seen a few times. In the same sample, other DNA sequences code for this CDR3. The chain uses TRBV12-3 or TRBV12-4 and TRBJ1-1; the D gene is possibly TRBD1 (5 bases). This CDR3 spans 13 amino acids. Deletions cut 6 bases from V and 0 bases from J, with 8 bases between. The CDR3: CASRQGLNTEAFF. The CDR3 DNA reads TGTGCCAGCAGGCAGGGACTGAACACTGAAGCTTTCTTT.

The chain carries TRBV6-6 and TRBJ1-1, with unresolved D. The CDR3 extends over 14 amino acids. Germline V lookup: CDR1 MNHNY, CDR2 SVGAGI (reference sequence). The V end lost 3 bases, the J end lost 0 bases, and 8 bases lay between the germline ends. The CDR3 spells CASSYTDLNTEAFF. CDR3 in DNA: TGTGCCAGCAGTTATACAGATTTGAACACTGAAGCTTTCTTT.